The rows below give T cell receptor beta chains drawn from one sample of a study of T-cell reconstitution after alpha-beta-depleted transplantation in children. TCRdb reprocessed the PCR reads via MiXCR and lists one record per CDR3 protein. Here the sample spans about 72,000 distinct CDR3 sequences, roughly 6.6% being singletons. Sequenced here: PBMCs from the stem cell graft donor, sampled from the stem cell graft. These receptors were collected from a human donor who donated a stem cell graft to a child with acute lymphoblastic leukemia. Both conserved end residues are part of each CDR3. For some rows the clone size is stated as once, few or many, or as a class when expanded; others skip it.

TRBJ2-6 many TRBV15 CATSRGQSSGANVLTF
TRBJ1-2 many TRBV5-1 CASSGGTGVYYGYTF
TRBJ2-2 many TRBV5-1 CASSLGARSEELFF
TRBJ1-4 many TRBV12-3/TRBV12-4 CASSPGTSREKLFF
TRBJ1-5 many TRBV27 CASSLSMVGFGQPQHF
TRBJ1-4 few TRBV7-9 CASSTGSGTEKLFF
TRBJ1-2 few TRBV19 CSSSTGTGNYGYTF
TRBJ1-5 NA TRBV20-1 CSARVPGQGNQPQHF
TRBJ2-3 many TRBV12-3/TRBV12-4 CASRRSGGWRDTQYF
TRBJ1-2 many TRBV27 CASSFSDRGGYTF
TRBJ2-1 many TRBV5-1 CASSWDRFGNEQFF
TRBJ2-3 NA TRBV7-9 CATSTGGGRTDTQYF
TRBJ2-2 NA TRBV5-1 CASSTGANGELFF
TRBJ2-7 many TRBV7-8 CASSSIQGPSSYEQYF
TRBJ2-5 many TRBV11-3 CASSLVTSGGLTGGTQYF
TRBJ2-7 many TRBV29-1 CSVLRGVSSYEQYF
TRBJ2-2 many TRBV4-3 CASSRFDRGRYTGELFF
TRBJ2-5 NA TRBV5-6 CASSLEGGYLGETQYF
TRBJ2-3 many TRBV4-2 CASSQTTSGGPDTQYF
TRBJ1-1 NA TRBV2 CATLKGVDNTEAFF
TRBJ2-7 many TRBV15 CATSISGMGAYEQYF
TRBJ2-7 few TRBV2 CASSEYGSYEQYF
TRBJ2-2 NA TRBV9 CASSVGTGGSGNTGELFF
TRBJ2-3 many TRBV7-2 CASSLGPNRADTQYF
TRBJ1-1 many TRBV18 CASSQTGTGRSTEAFF
TRBJ2-1 NA TRBV6-2/TRBV6-3 CASSRLAGGTYNEQFF
TRBJ2-7 many TRBV20-1 CSARTGENSYEQYF
TRBJ2-6 many TRBV10-3 CAISPPGSGANVLTF
TRBJ2-3 NA TRBV9 CASSPLAGVTDTQYF
TRBJ2-3 many TRBV27 CASSTSVFMTDTQYF
TRBJ2-6 many TRBV7-2 CASSLAAGANVLTF
TRBJ2-1 NA TRBV9 CASSVRGAGVSGEQFF
TRBJ1-2 NA TRBV7-1 CASKQQANANYAYTF
TRBJ2-2 many TRBV9 CASSVGQTNTGELFF
TRBJ2-1 many TRBV7-3 CASSKGGTGGGIGGDEQFF
TRBJ1-6 few TRBV9 CASSETGGSPLHF
TRBJ2-1 many TRBV6-2/TRBV6-3 CASSSGFHNEQFF
TRBJ1-6 few TRBV4-3 CASSQATWGQRNSPLHF
TRBJ2-2 many TRBV12-3/TRBV12-4 CASSFSPPVAGELFF
TRBJ1-5 many TRBV5-1 CASSLGSGQWAHQPQHF